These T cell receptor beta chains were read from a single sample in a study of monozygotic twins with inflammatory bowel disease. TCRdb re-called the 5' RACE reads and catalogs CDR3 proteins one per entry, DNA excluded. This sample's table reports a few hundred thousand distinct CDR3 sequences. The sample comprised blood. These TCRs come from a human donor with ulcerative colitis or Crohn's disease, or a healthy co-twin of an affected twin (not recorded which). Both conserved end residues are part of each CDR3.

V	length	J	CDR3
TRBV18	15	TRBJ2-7	CASSATSGTSYEQYF
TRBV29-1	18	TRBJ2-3	CSVGGQVTPSVSTDTQYF
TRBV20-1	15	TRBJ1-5	CSARDQVRGNQPQHF
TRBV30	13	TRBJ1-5	CALKQGGNQPQHF
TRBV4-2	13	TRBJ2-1	CASSQEGAREQFF
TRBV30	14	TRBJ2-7	CAWSEEQRHYEQYF
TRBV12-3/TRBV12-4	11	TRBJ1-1	CASSPRTEAFF
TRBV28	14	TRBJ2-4	CASSFQLAKNIQYF
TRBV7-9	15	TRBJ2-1	CASSLDQLAGNEQFF
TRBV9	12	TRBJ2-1	CASSDLRGEQFF
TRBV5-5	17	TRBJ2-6	CASSSQGLTEGANVLTF
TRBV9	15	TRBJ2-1	CASSVEGRTTLEQFF
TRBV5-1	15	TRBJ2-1	CASSFDGPTYNEQFF
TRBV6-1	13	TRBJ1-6	CASSDEGISPLHF
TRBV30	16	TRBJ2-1	CAWSGRGGASYYEQFF
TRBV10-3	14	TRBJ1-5	CAISDGDLNQPQHF
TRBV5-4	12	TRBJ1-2	CASSSDNYGYTF
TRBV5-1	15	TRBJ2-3	CASSLERTSTDTQYF
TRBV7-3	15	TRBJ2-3	CASSLSRGRVDTQYF
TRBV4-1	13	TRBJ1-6	CASSQELNSPLHF
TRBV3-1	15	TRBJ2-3	CASSQGVGYTDTQYF
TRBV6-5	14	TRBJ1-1	CASSYSGANTEAFF
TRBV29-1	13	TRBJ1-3	CSVEDSSGNTIYF
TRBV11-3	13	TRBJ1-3	CASSPRTGGTIYF
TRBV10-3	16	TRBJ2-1	CAISESRLAGVGEQFF
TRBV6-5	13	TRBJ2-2	CASRRNSAGELFF
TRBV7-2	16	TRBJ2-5	CASSFSSGGTQETQYF
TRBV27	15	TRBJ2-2	CASRPGMSGAGELFF
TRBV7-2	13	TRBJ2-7	CASRSDNSYEQYF
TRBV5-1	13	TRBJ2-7	CASSLDYSNEQYF
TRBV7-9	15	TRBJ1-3	CASSRGTGVGNTIYF
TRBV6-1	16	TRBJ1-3	CASIPGRTMSGNTIYF
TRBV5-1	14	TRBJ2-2	CASSRTSEGGELFF
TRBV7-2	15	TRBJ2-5	CASSPRSGEVATQYF
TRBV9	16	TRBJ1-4	CASSVSPGRRNEKLFF
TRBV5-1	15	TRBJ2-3	CASSFRGDYTDTQYF
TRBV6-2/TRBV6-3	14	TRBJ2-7	CASRRGQGASEQYF
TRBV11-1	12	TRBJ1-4	CAVGQTNEKLFF
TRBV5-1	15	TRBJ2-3	CASSPTSRGTDTQYF
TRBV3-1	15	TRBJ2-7	CASSRFGGQGNEQYF
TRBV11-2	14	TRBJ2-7	CASSTDYPGYEQYF
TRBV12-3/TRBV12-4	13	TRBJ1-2	CASSLTGVGGYTF
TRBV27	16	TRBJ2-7	CASSLSRGTGLYEQYF
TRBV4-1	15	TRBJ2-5	CASSPNGGPQETQYF
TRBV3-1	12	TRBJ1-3	CASSQYGDTIYF
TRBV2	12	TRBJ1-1	CATRQGGAEAFF
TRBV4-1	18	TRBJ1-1	CASSQRAGTGALGYEAFF
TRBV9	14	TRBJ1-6	CASSVGQYSSPLHF
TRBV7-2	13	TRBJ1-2	CASSLIQEGGYTF
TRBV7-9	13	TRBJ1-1	CASRPITHTEAFF
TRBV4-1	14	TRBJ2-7	CASSQDAGTYEQYF
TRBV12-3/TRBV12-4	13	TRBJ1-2	CASSFGVGYGYTF
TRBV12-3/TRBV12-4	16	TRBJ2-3	CASSLNQRPSTDTQYF
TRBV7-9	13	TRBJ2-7	CASSPRLAHEQYF
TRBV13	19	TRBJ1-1	CASSLVSWTTPGRNTEAFF
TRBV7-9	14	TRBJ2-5	CASSGGTYQETQYF
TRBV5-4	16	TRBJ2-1	CASSPNLWTGLHEQFF